What follows describes a single TCR beta chain. This clonotype was seen more than once but under ten times. Its binding antigen is unknown. No clone much larger than this one lies a single base away; base qualities are absent. The data derive from a study of T-cell reconstitution after alpha-beta-depleted transplantation in children listed by TCRdb under 2016. Regarding the complete study: The study quantitatively tracked T-cell immune reconstitution after TCRalphabeta/CD19-depleted allogeneic hematopoietic cell transplantation in children using TCR repertoire profiling.

Germline trimming: 8 bases from V, 8 bases from J; junction bases outside gene matches: 6. The CDR3 sequence holds 11 residues, the cysteine and phenylalanine included. The kept DNA is CDR3 alone, 33 bases in frame from the first base. Sequences LGHNA (CDR1) and YSLEER (CDR2) are obtained from the germline V gene. The method behind the library was PCR. Sequencer: Illumina HiSeq 2500. TCR libraries were prepared with molecular barcoding, using unique molecular identifiers to normalize TCRbeta repertoire quantification. In TCRdb, the public reads were trimmed at Q25 with fastp and aligned with MiXCR, with productive beta chains retained. Merged by CDR3 protein, the rows form single entries marked with the most common genes and DNA. The sample table lists some 300,000 distinct CDR3 sequences, 10% of them with a count of one. The top ten clones comprise about 2.3% of the sample.

This receptor was obtained from a human donor who donated a stem cell graft to a child with acute lymphoblastic leukemia. The sample was PBMCs from the stem cell graft donor, taken from the stem cell graft. Recombination connected TRBV4-3 to TRBJ2-7; 7 bases in the middle match TRBD2. The DNA sequence is given as TGCGCCAGCTCTGCGGGGGATCAGCAGTACTTC. Its protein reads: CASSAGDQQYF.